The rows below give T cell receptor beta chains drawn from one sample of a study of CD8 T cells in Susac syndrome. TCRdb re-derived calls from the immunoSEQ multiplex PCR reads in MiXCR, one entry per CDR3 protein. The sample has 70,000 to 85,000 distinct CDR3 sequences; about 95% are singletons. Sequencing used CD8+ T cells from PBMCs. Receptors were obtained from a human donor with Susac syndrome. Both conserved end residues are part of each CDR3.

J,V,CDR3
TRBJ1-2,TRBV5-6,CASSFGTAPGYTF
TRBJ2-5,TRBV18,CASSPSETQYF
TRBJ1-5,TRBV27,CASSLVGTQPQHF
TRBJ2-1,TRBV27,CASRWAGGPDEQFF
TRBJ1-5,TRBV4-3,CASSQDRGKGQPQHF
TRBJ2-3,TRBV4-1,CASSQSKGVDTQYF
TRBJ2-7,TRBV29-1,CSVEDGHSAYEQYF
TRBJ2-2,TRBV30,CAWDGVSRRWTGELFF
TRBJ1-2,TRBV4-3,CASSQQPRDGYTF
TRBJ2-3,TRBV24-1,CATAGTGTDTQYF
TRBJ2-2,TRBV5-4,CASSPPNANTGELFF
TRBJ2-7,TRBV20-1,CSARPAQGTYPYEQYF
TRBJ1-2,TRBV20-1,CSASRWDDYGYTF
TRBJ2-1,TRBV28,CASSFSSYNEQFF
TRBJ2-1,TRBV29-1,CSVEIPTPRWFNEQFF
TRBJ1-1,TRBV5-4,CASSFYRRRDRNIMNTEAFF
TRBJ2-1,TRBV28,CASSFEAGGPFNEQFF
TRBJ2-3,TRBV29-1,CSVTPRADTQYF
TRBJ2-3,TRBV20-1,CSARDLDTQYF
TRBJ1-5,TRBV28,CASSPLRGSNQPQHF
TRBJ2-1,TRBV27,CASSFGQGPQFF
TRBJ1-2,TRBV19,CAARNVNYGYTF
TRBJ1-2,TRBV6-5,CASSYQGGAGGYTF
TRBJ2-7,TRBV9,CASSNSGRGADEQYF
TRBJ2-1,TRBV24-1,CATSDLLGGGDEQFF
TRBJ1-1,TRBV9,CASSVGQGAMGTEAFF
TRBJ1-1,TRBV7-9,CASSLLEEAFF
TRBJ1-2,TRBV20-1,CSARDIRSQGNYGYTF
TRBJ1-6,TRBV14,CASSHLPQENSPLHF
TRBJ1-1,TRBV12-5,CASGPDRAGTEAFF
TRBJ1-5,TRBV20-1,CSARDRGLASNQPQHF
TRBJ2-1,TRBV15,CATGGGEYNEQFF
TRBJ1-5,TRBV7-9,CASSLTGGEPQHF
TRBJ2-5,TRBV7-8,CASMEEASSAETQYF
TRBJ2-1,TRBV12-3/TRBV12-4,CASSLGLAGVNEQFF
TRBJ2-1,TRBV4-3,CASSQDRLAVNEQFF
TRBJ2-1,TRBV7-2,CASSLGSAAHNEQFF
TRBJ2-5,TRBV6-5,CASSYSAQLKETQYF
TRBJ2-7,TRBV28,CASSLSRGRYYEQYF
TRBJ2-7,TRBV7-9,CASSLWGLAESYEQYF
TRBJ2-1,TRBV29-1,CSVEDRARRGNEQFF
TRBJ2-4,TRBV12-3/TRBV12-4,CACGEGLDIQYF
TRBJ1-5,TRBV2,CASSEGRGRQPQHF
TRBJ2-7,TRBV6-2/TRBV6-3,CASEQGYEQYF
TRBJ2-5,TRBV14,CASSLFPEQETQYF
TRBJ2-1,TRBV20-1,CSAKGVSYNEQFF
TRBJ2-1,TRBV20-1,CSARGRDSYNEQFF
TRBJ1-3,TRBV7-8,CASSLGQGAAGNTIYF
TRBJ2-5,TRBV7-9,CASSSGAGIWGQETQYF